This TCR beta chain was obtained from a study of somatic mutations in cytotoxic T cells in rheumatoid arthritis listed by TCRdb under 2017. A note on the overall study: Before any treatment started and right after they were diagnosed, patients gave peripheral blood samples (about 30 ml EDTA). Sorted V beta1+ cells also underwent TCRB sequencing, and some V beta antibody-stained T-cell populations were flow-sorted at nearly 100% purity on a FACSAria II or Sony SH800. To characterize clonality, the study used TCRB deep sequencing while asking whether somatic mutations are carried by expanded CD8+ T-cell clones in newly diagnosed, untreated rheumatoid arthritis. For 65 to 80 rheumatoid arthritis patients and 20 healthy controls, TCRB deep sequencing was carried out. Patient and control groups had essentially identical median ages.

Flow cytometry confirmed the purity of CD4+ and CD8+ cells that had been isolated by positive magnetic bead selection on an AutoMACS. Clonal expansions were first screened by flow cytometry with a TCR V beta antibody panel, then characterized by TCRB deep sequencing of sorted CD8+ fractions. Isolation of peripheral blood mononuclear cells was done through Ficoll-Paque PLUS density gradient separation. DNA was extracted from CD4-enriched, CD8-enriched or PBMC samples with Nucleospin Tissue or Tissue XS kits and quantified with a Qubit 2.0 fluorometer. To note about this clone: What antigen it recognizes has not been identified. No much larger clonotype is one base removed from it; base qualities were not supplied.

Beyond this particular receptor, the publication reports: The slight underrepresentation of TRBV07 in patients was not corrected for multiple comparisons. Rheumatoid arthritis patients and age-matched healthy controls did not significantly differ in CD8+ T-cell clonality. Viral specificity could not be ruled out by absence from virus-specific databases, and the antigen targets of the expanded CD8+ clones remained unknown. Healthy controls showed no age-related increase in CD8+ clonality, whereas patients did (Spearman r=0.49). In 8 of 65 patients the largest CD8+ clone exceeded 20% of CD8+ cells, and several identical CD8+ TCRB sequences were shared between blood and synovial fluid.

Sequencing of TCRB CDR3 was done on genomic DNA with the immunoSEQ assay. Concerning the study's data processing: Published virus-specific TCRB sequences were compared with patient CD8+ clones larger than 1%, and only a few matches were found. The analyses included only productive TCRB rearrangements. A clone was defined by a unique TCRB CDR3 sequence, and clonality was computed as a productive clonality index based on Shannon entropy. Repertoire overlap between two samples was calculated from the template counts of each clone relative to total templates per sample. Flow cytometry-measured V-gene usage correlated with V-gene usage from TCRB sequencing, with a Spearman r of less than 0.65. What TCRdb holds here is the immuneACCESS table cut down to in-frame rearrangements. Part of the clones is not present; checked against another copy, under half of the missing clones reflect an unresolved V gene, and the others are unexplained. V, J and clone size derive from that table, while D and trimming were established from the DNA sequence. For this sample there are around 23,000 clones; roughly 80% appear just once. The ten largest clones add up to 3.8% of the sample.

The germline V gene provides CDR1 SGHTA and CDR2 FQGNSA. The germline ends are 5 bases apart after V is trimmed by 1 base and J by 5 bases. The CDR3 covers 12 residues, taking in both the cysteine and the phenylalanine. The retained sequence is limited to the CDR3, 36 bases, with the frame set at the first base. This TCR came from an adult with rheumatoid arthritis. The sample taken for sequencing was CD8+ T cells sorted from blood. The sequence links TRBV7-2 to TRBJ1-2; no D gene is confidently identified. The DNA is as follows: TGTGCCAGCAGCTTAGTTACTTATGGCTACACCTTC. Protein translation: CASSLVTYGYTF.